This T cell receptor beta chain was captured in a study of T-cell memory formation after mild COVID-19. Study-level information: TCR clustering was largely donor specific.

As concerns this clonotype: The junction departs from germline at one end; a sequencing error may be responsible.

5'RACE primed at constant segments yielded TCR alpha and TCR beta cDNA libraries bearing sample barcodes and UMIs. TCRdb itself ran the 5' RACE reads through MiXCR, one entry per CDR3 protein. The sample holds 200,000 to 300,000 distinct CDR3 sequences; approximately 9% are singletons and the top ten take around a fifth. Germline V gene sequence: CDR1 MNHEY, CDR2 SMNVEV (reference sequence). The CDR3 has 14 amino acids. The source is a man between 18 and 29 years old who had mild COVID-19 (a few samples of this study predate the infection). Cell type and time point are not known. V usage is TRBV27 and J usage is TRBJ1-1; D remains ambiguous. The sequenced sample consisted of PBMCs or a T cell subset sorted from them (not recorded which). CDR3 DNA sequence: TGCACCAGCAGTCTGGGAGACAAGTACACTGAAGCTTTCTTT. Amino acids: CTSSLGDKYTEAFF.